Following are 21 T cell receptor beta chains from one sample sequenced in a study of blood T cell repertoires in COVID-19. The assay was immunoSEQ multiplex PCR, and TCRdb's table has in-frame clones only and misses some. Among 300,000 to 450,000 clones listed, around 89% were seen once. Sequenced: PBMCs or T cells enriched from blood (not recorded which). All receptors derive from a man younger than 30 who had recovered from COVID-19.

This clone was found once. The chain employs TRBV5-5 and TRBJ1-6; D might be TRBD1 (6 bases). The V and J ends lost 7 bases and 6 bases respectively, with 14 bases between them. Germline V lookup: CDR1 SGHKS, CDR2 YYEKEE (reference sequence). This CDR3 is 14 amino acids long. The CDR3 bases are TGTGCCAGCGGTCTACAGGGCCGTAATTCACCCCTCCACTTT. The encoded protein is CASGLQGRNSPLHF.

This clone showed up just once. The same CDR3 is also encoded by other DNA sequences in this sample. V is TRBV3-1 (or the pseudogene TRBV3-2) and J is TRBJ1-3; D uncertain. Germline CDR1 reads LGHDT; CDR2 reads YNNKEL (reference sequence). This CDR3 is built from 14 residues. V shed 0 bases and J shed 1 base, with 4 bases lying between them. The CDR3 DNA reads as TGTGCCAGCAGCCAAGACAGTTCTGGAAACACCATATATTTT. This codes for CASSQDSSGNTIYF.

The chain has TRBV4-3 and TRBJ2-1; 7 nucleotides agree with TRBD2. The V gene end was trimmed by 1 base and the J gene end by 5 bases; junction bases not matched to a gene: 5. There are 15 residues in the CDR3. Per germline, CDR1 LGHNA and CDR2 YSLEER. CDR3 in DNA: TGCGCCAGCAGCCAAGGGGGAGGGCGGGACAATGAGCAGTTCTTC. It translates to CASSQGGGRDNEQFF.

A few counts support this clone. CDR3 bases: TGCGCCAGCAGCTTGGTCGAGAGGTGGGACAGACATGGCTACACCTTC. Translating gives CASSLVERWDRHGYTF. The chain employs TRBV5-1 and TRBJ1-2, with 7 bases aligning to TRBD1. Losses at the gene ends were 0 bases for V and 6 bases for J; bases not matched to a gene: 11. Germline CDR1 is SGHRS and CDR2 is YFSETQ. This CDR3 spans 16 amino acids.

The chain combines TRBV11-2 with TRBJ2-7; tentative D call: TRBD1 (6 bases). Germline CDR1 SGHAT, CDR2 FQNNGV. This CDR3 comprises 16 residues. Trimming took 6 bases from V and 0 from J, leaving 18 bases between them. CDR3 residues: CASRSLTGTTSYEQYF. CDR3 in DNA: TGTGCCAGCAGATCACTTACCGGGACAACCTCCTACGAGCAGTACTTC.

V and J are TRBV3-1 (or the pseudogene TRBV3-2) and TRBJ1-1; D may be TRBD1 (5 bases). V lost 1 base and J lost 5, with 11 bases in between. The CDR3 is made up of 14 amino acids. CDR1 and CDR2 (germline): LGHDT, YNNKEL (reference sequence). CDR3 DNA sequence: TGTGCCAGCAGCCAAGTCGAGGGGAGGACTGAAGCTTTCTTT. Translated, it gives CASSQVEGRTEAFF.

The V gene is TRBV7-8, the J gene TRBJ1-5; 7 bases map to TRBD1. Germline V gene sequence: CDR1 SGHVS, CDR2 FQNEAQ. The CDR3 covers 13 residues. V dropped 6 bases and J dropped 9; count of bases not matched to a gene: 8. As DNA, the CDR3 is TGTGCCAGCAGTTTCGACAGGGAAAGGCCCCAGCATTTT. Its protein product is CASSFDRERPQHF. The variable domain in full, with the rest retrieved from reference TRBV7-8 and TRBJ1-5, is GAGVSQSPRYKVAKRGQDVALRCDPISGHVSLFWYQQALGQGPEFLTYFQNEAQLDKSGLPSDRFFAERPEGSVSTLKIQRTQQEDSAVYLCASSFDRERPQHFGDGTRLSIL.

The CDR3 reads CASSRGNSGANVLTF. DNA for the CDR3: TGTGCCAGCAGCCGGGGGAACTCTGGGGCCAACGTCCTGACTTTC. The J gene is TRBJ2-6, the V gene TRBV7-3, with D possibly matching TRBD2 (6 bases). Germline V gene data show CDR1 as SGHTA and CDR2 as FQGTGA. This CDR3 is built from 15 residues. The V and J ends lost 5 bases and 0 bases respectively, with 8 bases between them.

This clone appeared once. The V call is TRBV4-2, the J call TRBJ2-7; 8 nucleotides align to TRBD2. Trimming at V came to 4 bases and at J to 7 bases, leaving 12 bases not matched to a gene. The CDR3 length is 15 residues. Per the germline V gene, CDR1 is LGHNA and CDR2 is YNFKEQ. CDR3 in DNA: TGTGCCAGCAGCCCCCGTAGCGGGGAACACTCGGAGCAGTACTTC. Translating gives CASSPRSGEHSEQYF.

The chain carries TRBV7-9 and TRBJ2-6; perhaps TRBD2 as D (6 bases). V lost 5 bases and J 2 bases, leaving 13 bases between the germline ends. This CDR3 has 16 residues. The germline gives CDR1 SEHNR, CDR2 FQNEAQ (reference sequence). CDR3 nucleotides: TGTGCCAGCAGCCCTCGGTGGGGGGCTGGGGCCAACGTCCTGACTTTC. This translates into CASSPRWGAGANVLTF.

This chain joins TRBV7-3 and TRBJ1-3, with 9 bases fitting TRBD1. CDR3 length: 15 amino acids. V dropped 5 bases and J dropped 4; count of bases not matched to a gene: 6. Germline values: CDR1 SGHTA, CDR2 FQGTGA. CDR3 DNA sequence: TGTGCCAGCAGCCCCACAGGGGGCTTGGGAAACACCATATATTTT. Amino acid sequence: CASSPTGGLGNTIYF.

The rearrangement uses TRBV9 and TRBJ1-2; D is unresolved. Trimming cost V 0 bases and J 8 bases, with 14 bases left between them. This CDR3 region has 14 residues. Germline V gives CDR1 SGDLS, CDR2 YYNGEE. As DNA, the CDR3 is TGTGCCAGCAGCGTAGAGGCCGGGGTCGGGGGCTACACCTTC. It codes for CASSVEAGVGGYTF.

The chain combines TRBV19 with TRBJ2-7; D may be TRBD1 (6 bases). V lost 0 bases to trimming and J lost 0 bases, with 9 bases between them. This CDR3 contains 15 residues. The germline gives CDR1 LNHDA, CDR2 SQIVND (reference sequence). The CDR3 loop is CASSIEAGVSYEQYF. The DNA of the CDR3 is TGTGCCAGTAGTATAGAGGCAGGGGTCTCCTACGAGCAGTACTTC.

A remark on this clone: This sample also contains other DNA sequences that code for the same CDR3. V gene TRBV7-2 combines with J gene TRBJ2-1; 9 nucleotides line up with TRBD1. The V gene end was trimmed by 5 bases and the J gene end by 3 bases; junction bases not matched to a gene: 5. Germline V lookup: CDR1 SGHTA, CDR2 FQGNSA. The CDR3 totals 15 residues. The CDR3: CASSLGTGSYNEQFF. As DNA, the CDR3 is TGTGCCAGCAGCCTTGGGACAGGGAGCTACAATGAGCAGTTCTTC.

This clone appeared once. The chain combines TRBV3-1 (or the pseudogene TRBV3-2) with TRBJ2-1, with a weak D call TRBD1 (5 bases). The germline CDR1 and CDR2 sequences are LGHDT and YNNKEL (reference sequence). V was cut by 2 bases and J by 10 bases, with 18 bases left in between. This CDR3 is 15 amino acids long. Here the CDR3 reads CASSQRDRRIWEQFF. CDR3 DNA: TGTGCCAGCAGCCAACGAGACAGAAGAATATGGGAGCAGTTCTTC.

In DNA, the CDR3 is TGCAGCGTCACCCCGGGACATCCAATAAACACTGAAGCTTTCTTT. This gives the protein CSVTPGHPINTEAFF. This sequence joins TRBV29-1 and TRBJ1-1; perhaps TRBD1 as D (6 bases). Germline loops: CDR1 SQVTM, CDR2 ANQGSEA. V was shortened by 6 bases and J by 2 bases, with 19 bases between the two germline ends. The CDR3 extends over 15 amino acids.

The V call is TRBV12-3 or TRBV12-4, the J call TRBJ2-7; 8 positions agree with TRBD2. The CDR3 spans 13 residues. Trimming cost V 5 bases and J 5 bases; bases outside gene matches: 5. This CDR3 is CASSRGLVHEQYF. The CDR3 coding sequence is TGTGCCAGCAGTAGGGGACTAGTGCACGAGCAGTACTTC.

The chain combines TRBV27 with TRBJ1-3, with TRBD1 matching 9 bases. Germline CDR1 and CDR2: MNHEY and SMNVEV (reference sequence). The CDR3 sequence is 16 residues long. The V and J ends lost 7 bases and 2 bases, in that order; junction bases with no gene match: 9. The CDR3 is CASIVQGAGAGNTIYF. The CDR3 coding sequence is TGTGCCAGCATCGTACAGGGGGCAGGAGCTGGAAACACCATATATTTT.

The genes are TRBV5-6 and TRBJ2-1; 11 nucleotides line up with TRBD1. J was trimmed by 6 bases and V by 0 bases; bases with no gene match: 2. In germline, CDR1 is SGHDT, CDR2 YYEEEE. This CDR3 is built from 15 residues. The CDR3 reads CASSLVDRGPNEQFF. CDR3 nucleotides: TGTGCCAGCAGCTTGGTGGACAGGGGGCCCAATGAGCAGTTCTTC.

V gene TRBV24-1 combines with J gene TRBJ2-1; 9 bases agree with TRBD1. The CDR3 has 17 residues. J lost 7 bases, V lost 5 bases, and 14 bases had no gene match. CDR1 KGHDR and CDR2 SFDVKD come from the germline V gene. DNA of the CDR3: TGTGCCACCAGTGTAGGTCACAGGGGGCTTTCGGGTAATGAGCAGTTCTTC. Protein sequence: CATSVGHRGLSGNEQFF.

This sequence joins TRBV12-3 or TRBV12-4 and TRBJ1-5; 8 nucleotides align to TRBD1. The CDR3 length is 13 residues. V trimming: 6 bases; J trimming: 8 bases; junction bases outside the gene matches: 6. The CDR3 loop is CASRKTGEKPQHF. The DNA of the CDR3 is TGTGCCAGCAGAAAGACAGGGGAAAAGCCCCAGCATTTT.